This T cell receptor beta chain was captured by sequencing in a study of CD8+ T cells in alopecia areata (dated by TCRdb to the late 2010s). About the full investigation: Treated patients were enrolled in an open-label pilot trial of oral tofacitinib at 5 to 10 mg twice daily for moderate-to-severe alopecia areata. RNA was extracted with the PAXgene miRNA kit for fixed scalp, the miRNeasy kit for PBMCs, and the RNeasy kit for mouse skin. TCRbeta CDR3 regions were amplified by immunoSEQ multiplex PCR using 35 Vbeta forward and 13 Jbeta reverse primers. Tofacitinib was given for 6 to 18 months, followed by 6 months of follow-up off drug to assess delayed response and recurrence. Disease severity in treated patients was measured with the SALT score, which quantifies the percentage of affected scalp surface area. Biopsies were taken from tofacitinib-treated patients at baseline and again at 4 and 24 weeks into treatment, and several of those patients also had a later scalp biopsy. To study T cell clonal expansion in alopecia areata, the researchers applied high-throughput TCRbeta sequencing to both the C3H/HeJ mouse model and human patients. Scalp tissue and sorted CD4+ and CD8+ peripheral blood T cells from patchy and totalis/universalis alopecia areata patients and from healthy controls were covered by human TCRbeta sequencing. Scalp clonality was compared across normal scalp (n=4), patchy alopecia areata scalp (n=8), and alopecia totalis/universalis scalp (n=8).

The library was built by means of the immunoSEQ multiplex PCR assay. For TCR sequencing, RNA was extracted from every sample and reverse transcribed into cDNA to serve as template. SuperScript III was used to make first-strand cDNA, primed with a 2:1 mix of oligo-dT and random hexamers. A synthetic immune receptor repertoire was used to assess amplification bias, and residual bias was removed computationally. Under the source paper's analysis protocol: After raw reads were preprocessed to remove errors, the CDR3 was defined following IMGT conventions as running from the conserved cysteine to phenylalanine. Clonality was calculated as 1 minus Shannon entropy normalized by log2 of the number of productive unique TCRs. Whether scalp clones were CD4 or CD8 was inferred by matching scalp TCRbeta sequences against CD4 and CD8 repertoires sorted from blood. TCRdb re-hosts the immuneACCESS table, in-frame sequences only. Its copies lack some clones; in the studies checked, an unresolved V gene accounts for under half of them, and the cause for the rest is not known. V and J calls and clone size are those listed in that table; D and trimming were worked out from the DNA. This sample has under 200,000 clones in its table, and just over 65% of those were observed once. Around 0.9% of the sample lies in the top ten.

Findings and caveats that apply to the study as a whole: Scalp clonality and the number of expanded CD8+ clones among the top 100 scalp clones were significantly decreased by tofacitinib. Many expanded lesional clones persisted in scalp and blood during tofacitinib treatment, which may partly explain relapse after stopping treatment. Shared TCR sequences between patients were less evident than in mice, which may be partly attributable to HLA diversity in the patient population. Because the treated cohort was small and included a single nonresponder, larger studies are needed to assess links between baseline CD8+ expansion and response. Compared with normal scalp, lesional scalp had higher clonality and more expanded CD8+ clones, particularly in alopecia totalis/universalis, a pattern that suggests antigenic drive. Resident alphabeta T cells in normal human skin are also sequenced, complicating scalp TCR repertoire analysis, unlike mouse skin dominated by gammadelta T cells.

The sample's time point, from its label and the paper: 4 weeks on oral tofacitinib. The treatment or condition label here, explained by the study, means: oral pan-JAK inhibitor, 5-10 mg twice daily. Lesional scalp punch biopsies and peripheral blood were collected from alopecia areata patients. PBMCs were separated by density centrifugation and stained for CD3, CD4 and CD8, after which CD4+ and CD8+ T cells were sorted on a FACSAria. Including cysteine and phenylalanine, the CDR3 has 14 amino acids. The retained sequence is limited to the CDR3, 42 bases, with the frame set at the first base. V gives up 2 bases and J gives up 4 bases, and the segment between their germline ends measures 12 bases. Sequences GTSNPN (CDR1) and SVGIG (CDR2) are obtained from the germline V gene (reference sequence). As for this clone: The target of this receptor is not known. The input lacks base qualities; no much larger clone sits a single base away.

This receptor was identified in a human donor with alopecia areata. Here the sequenced sample was CD4+ T cells sorted from blood, taken at week 4, from a patient treated with tofacitinib. The V gene is TRBV30 and the J gene is TRBJ1-5; a tentative D call is TRBD1 (5 bases match). CDR3 sequence: CAWSQGGTNQPQHF. The nucleotides are TGTGCCTGGAGTCAGGGAGGGACGAATCAGCCCCAGCATTTT.